Listed below are T cell receptor beta chains from one sample, sequenced in a study of T-cell memory formation after mild COVID-19. TCRdb reanalysed the 5' RACE reads using MiXCR and keeps one entry per CDR3 protein. Of 35,000 to 40,000 distinct CDR3 sequences detected, about 6.1% appear once; the ten largest clones hold under 0.95%. The sequencing sample was made of PBMCs or a T cell subset sorted from them (not recorded which). Every receptor here comes from an adult who had mild COVID-19 (a few samples of this study predate the infection). Cell type and time point are not known. CDR3s include the opening cysteine and the closing phenylalanine or tryptophan. D genes are given only for firm matches. Only some rows state a clone size, as once, few, many or a class for expanded clones.

12 TRBJ1-1 . TRBV12-3/TRBV12-4 . TGTGCCAGCAGCAGCAGGAACACTGAAGCTTTCTTT CASSSRNTEAFF
15 TRBJ1-3 few TRBV30 . TGTGCCTGGAGCCCAGGTCGGAGCTCTGGAAACACCATATATTTT CAWSPGRSSGNTIYF
16 TRBJ2-1 many TRBV24-1 TRBD2 TGTGCCACCAGTGATTTGGCGGGAGCCGTCTACAATGAGCAGTTCTTC CATSDLAGAVYNEQFF
15 TRBJ2-3 many TRBV6-5 TRBD2 TGTGCCAGCAGTTCCCCTAGGGGAGGGCCAGCTGACCAGTATTTT CASSSPRGGPADQYF
14 TRBJ1-1 . TRBV29-1 . TGCAGCGTTGAAAGGGGGGCGATGAACACTGAAGCTTTCTTT CSVERGAMNTEAFF
15 TRBJ2-7 many TRBV7-3 TRBD1 TGTGCCAGCAGCTCCGGGACAGGGCCCCAGTACGAGCAGTACTTC CASSSGTGPQYEQYF
13 TRBJ2-7 few TRBV28 . TGTGCCAGCAGTTTACCCGGGACATCCGAGCAGTACTTC CASSLPGTSEQYF
13 TRBJ2-5 few TRBV7-3 . TGTGCCAGCAGCTTAACCTATCAAGAGACCCAGTACTTC CASSLTYQETQYF
13 TRBJ1-1 many TRBV12-3/TRBV12-4 . TGTGCCAGCAGTTTGACCTTGAACACTGAAGCTTTCTTT CASSLTLNTEAFF
14 TRBJ2-7 many TRBV27 . TGTGCCAGCAGTTTAGGACACAAGTCCTACGAGCAGTACTTC CASSLGHKSYEQYF
15 TRBJ1-2 many TRBV7-9 TRBD1 TGTGCCAGCAGCTTAAGTTATAACAGGGGGAACGGCTACACCTTC CASSLSYNRGNGYTF
15 TRBJ2-7 . TRBV3-1 TRBD1 TGTGCCAGCAGAGGACCGGGACAGGGACCCTACGAGCAGTACTTC CASRGPGQGPYEQYF
16 TRBJ2-5 . TRBV2 TRBD1 TGTGCCACCCGGACAGGGGACTACGGTCGACAAGAGACCCAGTACTTC CATRTGDYGRQETQYF
14 TRBJ2-2 few TRBV7-9 TRBD1 TGTGCCAGCACCGAGGACAGGGGCACCGGGGAGCTGTTTTTT CASTEDRGTGELFF
15 TRBJ1-2 . TRBV5-1 . TGCGCCAGCAGCTTGGGAGGAGGGTTGAGCTATGGCTACACCTTC CASSLGGGLSYGYTF
13 TRBJ2-1 many TRBV9 . TGTGCCAGCAGCCGGAGACAATACAATGAGCAGTTCTTC CASSRRQYNEQFF
14 TRBJ2-4 . TRBV2 . TGTGCCAGCAACGGACAGCTAGCCAAAAACATTCAGTACTTC CASNGQLAKNIQYF
16 TRBJ2-3 few TRBV7-6 TRBD1 TGTGCCAGCAGCTCCTACAGGGGGGCCAGCACAGATACGCAGTATTTT CASSSYRGASTDTQYF
11 TRBJ2-7 few TRBV28 . TGTGCCAGCAGCCGTGTTAACGAGCAGTACTTC CASSRVNEQYF
13 TRBJ2-5 . TRBV15 . TGTGCCACCAGCAGAGCTCTAAAAGAGACCCAGTACTTC CATSRALKETQYF
14 TRBJ1-5 many TRBV12-3/TRBV12-4 . TGTGCCAGCAGTGACAACTTTAGCAATCAGCCCCAGCATTTT CASSDNFSNQPQHF
14 TRBJ2-1 few TRBV2 TRBD1 TGTGCCAGCCGCCCGGGACAGCCCGGTAATGAGCAGTTCTTC CASRPGQPGNEQFF
14 TRBJ1-1 few TRBV4-2 . TGTGCCAGCAGCCAATTAATCGGGGGCACTGAAGCTTTCTTT CASSQLIGGTEAFF
15 TRBJ2-1 few TRBV20-1 . TGCAGTGCTAGAGATGAACAGGGCCTCAACAATGAGCAGTTCTTC CSARDEQGLNNEQFF
14 TRBJ1-1 . TRBV12-3/TRBV12-4 . TGTGCCAGCAGCCTAGACCACATGAACACTGAAGCTTTCTTT CASSLDHMNTEAFF
15 TRBJ1-1 few TRBV4-1 . TGCGCCAGCAGCCAAAAACGTGAGGAGGCAGGGGAAGCTTTCTTT CASSQKREEAGEAFF
11 TRBJ1-2 . TRBV6-1 . TGTGCCAGCAGGGGAGTCAGGGGCTACACCTTC CASRGVRGYTF
15 TRBJ1-5 few TRBV7-8 . TGTGCCAGCAGCTTAGATCGCCAGATCAATCAGCCCCAGCATTTT CASSLDRQINQPQHF
14 TRBJ1-5 . TRBV6-6 TRBD1 TGTGCCAGTACCCGGGACAGGGCCTATCAGCCCCAGCATTTT CASTRDRAYQPQHF
13 TRBJ2-7 . TRBV2 TRBD1 TGTGCCAGCAGTGTGGGTGGACAGGACGAGCAGTACTTC CASSVGGQDEQYF
14 TRBJ2-4 many TRBV4-3 . TGCGCCAGCAGCCAAGATCGCGGGACCGACATTCAGTACTTC CASSQDRGTDIQYF
11 TRBJ1-2 few TRBV28 TRBD1 TGTGCCAGCAGCCTCGGGACAGGGGCAACCTTC CASSLGTGATF
15 TRBJ1-2 few TRBV20-1 . TGCAGTGCTAGAACCACAGGTGGACGAACTATTGGCTACACCTTC CSARTTGGRTIGYTF
14 TRBJ1-1 . TRBV10-3 . TGTGCCATCAGTGTAGCCCTTGCGGACACTGAAGCTTTCTTT CAISVALADTEAFF
17 TRBJ2-1 . TRBV12-3/TRBV12-4 TRBD2 TGTGCCAGCAGTCTCGTGAAATCGAGCGGGGTAAATAATGAGCAGTTCTTC CASSLVKSSGVNNEQFF
12 TRBJ1-2 . TRBV30 . TGTGCCTGGAGTCTTCAGATCAATGGCTACACCTTC CAWSLQINGYTF
12 TRBJ2-7 . TRBV3-1 . TGTGCCAGCAGCCAATGGGCGGCAGGCTTCTGCTTC CASSQWAAGFCF
19 TRBJ2-5 many TRBV7-2 TRBD2 TGTGCCAGCAGCCCAGCGTCCGGGACTAGCGGGAGGGCCCAAGAGACCCAGTACTTC CASSPASGTSGRAQETQYF
16 TRBJ2-3 many TRBV6-2/TRBV6-3 TRBD2 TGTGCCAGCAGTCAAGGCGGAGCGGGAGTCGGAGATACGCAGTATTTT CASSQGGAGVGDTQYF
12 TRBJ1-6 few TRBV20-1 . TGCAGTCCGACCGGCTATAATTCACCCCTCCACTTT CSPTGYNSPLHF
18 TRBJ2-2 few TRBV9 TRBD2 TGTGCCAGCAGCCCTCGAATCGGGACTAGGGGACACACCGGGGAGCTGTTTTTT CASSPRIGTRGHTGELFF
18 TRBJ1-1 . TRBV18 . TGTGCCAGCTCAAGTATACGAGGACCACCTAATTCGGATACTGAAGCTTTCTTT CASSSIRGPPNSDTEAFF
18 TRBJ1-2 many TRBV7-3 . TGTGCCAGCAGCTTAAAGCCCGATGACCCTCTAAAGCCCGGTGGCTACACCTTC CASSLKPDDPLKPGGYTF
15 TRBJ1-6 . TRBV20-1 . TGCAGTGCTAGAGACCAGGGGATTTATAATTCACCCCTCCACTTT CSARDQGIYNSPLHF
13 TRBJ2-1 medium-sized TRBV7-9 TRBD1 TGTGCCAGCAGATCGACAGGGTACAATGAGCAGTTCTTC CASRSTGYNEQFF
12 TRBJ2-7 few TRBV19 . TGTGCCAGTAGTATGGGCGCTTACGAGCAGTACTTC CASSMGAYEQYF
15 TRBJ2-3 many TRBV5-1 TRBD1 TGCGCCAGCAGCGTACAGGGGGCGCGCACAGATACGCAGTATTTT CASSVQGARTDTQYF
15 TRBJ1-2 . TRBV6-5 TRBD1 TGTGCCAGCAGTTACTTGGGACAGGAGGTCTATGGCTACACCTTC CASSYLGQEVYGYTF
14 TRBJ2-2 medium-sized TRBV15 . TGTGCCACCTCGGCCGGACCGAACACCGGGGAGCTGTTTTTT CATSAGPNTGELFF
14 TRBJ1-1 many TRBV20-1 . TGCAGTGCTAGCGAAGGGGGAATGAACACTGAAGCTTTCTTT CSASEGGMNTEAFF
13 TRBJ1-1 few TRBV14 . TGTGCCAGCAGCAGAACAGTGAACACTGAAGCTTTCTTT CASSRTVNTEAFF
12 TRBJ1-6 . TRBV6-6 . TGTGCCAGCTCGGGACCGGTGGGGTCCCTCCACTTT CASSGPVGSLHF
13 TRBJ1-1 few TRBV20-1 . TGCAGTGCTAGCTCCGGGCTGAACACTGAAGCTTTCTTT CSASSGLNTEAFF
14 TRBJ2-3 many TRBV24-1 . TGTGCCACCAGTGACACTCTGATCACAGATACGCAGTATTTT CATSDTLITDTQYF
16 TRBJ2-1 many TRBV9 . TGTGCCAGCAGCGTAGCTCTGGACCACCTTGGCAATGAGCAGTTCTTC CASSVALDHLGNEQFF
17 TRBJ2-7 many TRBV25-1 TRBD1 TGTGCCAGCAGCCGGGACAGGGTCTGGGCATCGGGATACGAGCAGTACTTC CASSRDRVWASGYEQYF
15 TRBJ1-5 few TRBV24-1 TRBD1 TGTGCCACCAGTGCTTCCGGGACAGGCAATCAGCCCCAGCATTTT CATSASGTGNQPQHF